A selection of T cell receptor beta chains follows, all from one sample in a study of blood T cells in healthy people across ages. TCRdb re-derived calls from the 5' RACE reads in MiXCR, one entry per CDR3 protein. The sample consists of 1.5 million to 2 million distinct CDR3 sequences, about two fifths of them appearing once. Sequenced: blood. All receptors come from a human donor in good health. CDR3s include the opening cysteine and the closing phenylalanine or tryptophan. The D gene is left open where the match is weak.

TRBJ2-1,-,TRBV12-3/TRBV12-4,CASRQSPSSYNEQFF
TRBJ2-1,-,TRBV14,CASSQVRVGVNEQFF
TRBJ1-1,-,TRBV14,CASSQRRVTEAFF
TRBJ1-4,-,TRBV25-1,CTSSDYLRGEREKLFF
TRBJ2-7,-,TRBV4-2,CASSQVRDNDEQYF
TRBJ2-3,-,TRBV6-2/TRBV6-3,CAGSYSTDTQYF
TRBJ1-6,-,TRBV6-5,CASSYLQGTQSPLHF
TRBJ2-7,-,TRBV4-1,CASSQPGAQYEQYF
TRBJ2-5,TRBD2,TRBV6-7,CASSIRREVRTRVRYNEQYF
TRBJ1-1,-,TRBV4-3,CASSQGVSVSHGAFF